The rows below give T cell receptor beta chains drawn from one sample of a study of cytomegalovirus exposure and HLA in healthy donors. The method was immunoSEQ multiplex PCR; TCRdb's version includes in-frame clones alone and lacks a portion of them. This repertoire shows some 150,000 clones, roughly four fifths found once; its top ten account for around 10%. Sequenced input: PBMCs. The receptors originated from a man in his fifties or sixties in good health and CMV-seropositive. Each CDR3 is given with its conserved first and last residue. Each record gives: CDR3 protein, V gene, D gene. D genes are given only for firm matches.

CASRRLAGAYEQYF,TRBV2,TRBD2
CASTEDRGNEKLFF,TRBV28,TRBD1
CASAGMAEQYF,TRBV2,.
CASGTSGDPTGELFF,TRBV4-2,TRBD2
CASSAQGANTGELFF,TRBV2,TRBD1
CASSFGGRGRRQETQYF,TRBV27,.
CSVVLDRGYEQYF,TRBV29-1,TRBD1
CASSEMGPVYEQYF,TRBV6-1,.
CASSIVGHSTGELFF,TRBV19,.
CASSLKGGAVGNEQFF,TRBV7-2,.
CSADSPSGNTIYF,TRBV29-1,.
CASSLGPGTGGNEQFF,TRBV5-1,TRBD1
CASSTTGTAGNTIYF,TRBV19,TRBD1
CASSLGQSGNQPQHF,TRBV11-2,.
CASTAGSQVTEAFF,TRBV6-1,.
CASSTDQGYNSPLHF,TRBV9,.
CASSYRTNTEAFF,TRBV21-1,.
CASSIAGGYEQYF,TRBV19,TRBD2
CASSRDINYEQYF,TRBV7-6,.
CASSLGMTANYGYTF,TRBV5-1,.
CASSPAGNQPQHF,TRBV18,.
CASSEDRLREQFF,TRBV6-4,TRBD1
CASSLGGKNDEQYF,TRBV28,TRBD2
CAWSVGQGNEKLFF,TRBV30,TRBD1
CASSMGGGETQYF,TRBV9,.
CASSLGRGGQNTEAFF,TRBV5-6,.
CASSPRGLWEQYF,TRBV27,.
CASSKTDRGLDSPLHF,TRBV21-1,.
CASNRGLASNEQFF,TRBV27,TRBD2
CASSKLPDRGSNEKLFF,TRBV2,TRBD1
CASSATGGSGANGLTF,TRBV7-3,TRBD1
CASSPKGNMNTEAFF,TRBV18,.
CASSPRDRRDYGYTF,TRBV11-1,TRBD1
CASRDRGLFNEKLFF,TRBV6-1,TRBD1
CASSRPGLEVNEQFF,TRBV28,TRBD2
CASASRGRKNEQYF,TRBV13,.
CASSLGQGPYEQYF,TRBV10-2,TRBD1
CASSLSPRDSYYNEQFF,TRBV28,TRBD1
CASSFLGTVNEKLFF,TRBV5-6,TRBD1
CASSNSTGVCYNEQFF,TRBV21-1,.
CASTPGQGNNEQFF,TRBV28,TRBD1
CASRSDTNTEAFF,TRBV4-2,.
CAISGSQREGYTF,TRBV10-3,.
CASSLEGVNTEAFF,TRBV5-6,.
CASSPTSGSHYEQYF,TRBV6-5,TRBD2
CASSMTGGKGETQYF,TRBV7-3,TRBD1
CAISWWWDSINQPQHF,TRBV10-3,TRBD1
CASSLFFGTSASGGETQYF,TRBV7-9,TRBD2